This TCR beta chain was recovered during a study of control samples from healthy donors and cancer patients. Produced via immunoSEQ multiplex PCR; TCRdb's table is partial and in-frame only. This sample has approximately 52,000 clones; approximately 95% occur once, and the top ten carry less than 1.1%. This CDR3 has 16 residues. Germline V gene data show CDR1 as DFQATT and CDR2 as SNEGSKA (reference sequence). V dropped 3 bases and J dropped 5; count of bases not matched to a gene: 8. The sequenced sample consisted of blood. The V and J genes are TRBV20-1 and TRBJ2-3; TRBD2 agrees at 13 bases. This TCR was sampled from a young woman in good health. The DNA of the CDR3 is TGCAGTGCTAGTCCCGGACTAGCGGGGGTAAGAGATACGCAGTATTTT. Encoded protein: CSASPGLAGVRDTQYF.